This TCR beta chain was documented in a study of T cell responses to AZD1222 COVID-19 vaccine. Study-level results: Regions 160-218 and 743-854 held dominance among vaccine-associated CD4 TCRs, which spanned spike.

Second doses that came at about 4 or about 12 weeks were put together. Notes on this clone: Its antigen remains unknown.

The CDR3 covers 13 residues. Germline CDR1 SGHRS, CDR2 YFSETQ. The V and J ends lost 5 bases and 3 bases respectively, with 11 bases between them. The data were produced by immunoSEQ multiplex PCR, yet TCRdb's version contains in-frame clones alone and is incomplete. Of just over 90,000 clones listed, 80% to 90% were seen once; the top ten hold about 2.4%. V gene TRBV5-1 combines with J gene TRBJ1-2, with D unclear. Source: peripheral blood, taken 28 days after the second AZD1222 dose. This clonotype was obtained from an adult who received the AZD1222 COVID-19 vaccine. The CDR3: CASSPLRDYGYTF. CDR3 coding DNA: TGCGCCAGCAGTCCTCTACGGGACTATGGCTACACCTTC.